The next 32 T cell receptor beta chains were all read from a single sample in a study of T cell responses to AZD1222 COVID-19 vaccine. Data came from immunoSEQ multiplex PCR; TCRdb stores just in-frame clones and leaves some out. Of about 140,000 clones listed, 92% were seen once; the top ten hold around 1.7%. The sequencing used peripheral blood, collected on day 0 of AZD1222 vaccination. Receptors were obtained from an adult in good health.

V usage is TRBV21-1 and J usage is TRBJ2-5; the table's TRBD2 call for D was not verified on the DNA. TRBV21-1 is reported as a pseudogene. The CDR3 consists of 12 residues. In DNA, the CDR3 is TGTGCCAGCAGCAGTGGGGGGGAGACCCAGTACTTC. Amino acids: CASSSGGETQYF.

The V gene is TRBV5-1, the J gene TRBJ2-3; D is perhaps TRBD2 (7 bases). CDR3 size: 16 residues. The germline CDR1 and CDR2 sequences are SGHRS and YFSETQ. Trimming shortened V by 4 bases and J by 0 bases, and 15 bases separated the two germline ends. The CDR3 nucleotides are TGCGCCAGCAGCCCGGGGGGACACATTAGCACAGATACGCAGTATTTT. Its protein product is CASSPGGHISTDTQYF. Together with reference TRBV5-1 and TRBJ2-3, the CDR3 gives the full variable domain: KAGVTQTPRYLIKTRGQQVTLSCSPISGHRSVSWYQQTPGQGLQFLFEYFSETQRNKGNFPGRFSGRQFSNSRSEMNVSTLELGDSALYLCASSPGGHISTDTQYFGPGTRLTVL.

This clone was recorded a few times. At the DNA level, this CDR3 is encoded by other sequences in the same sample as well. The chain has TRBV6-4 and TRBJ2-3, with D tentatively TRBD2 (6 bases). Between the trimmed V and J ends, which lost 3 bases and 2 bases, there was a span of 12 bases. This CDR3 is built from 15 residues. Germline V gene sequence: CDR1 MRHNA, CDR2 SNTAGT. CDR3 protein: CASSEAGDSTDTQYF. The DNA for the CDR3 is TGTGCCAGCAGTGAAGCCGGGGACTCCACAGATACGCAGTATTTT.

This chain links TRBV5-5 with TRBJ2-1, with 8 bases aligning to TRBD2. The V gene end was trimmed by 0 bases and the J gene end by 8 bases; junction bases not matched to a gene: 4. Looked up from germline, CDR1 is SGHKS and CDR2 is YYEKEE (reference sequence). The CDR3 is 14 residues long. The CDR3 spells CASSLVGLADEQFF. Here the CDR3 DNA reads TGTGCCAGCAGCTTGGTTGGACTAGCAGATGAGCAGTTCTTC.

The chain has TRBV6-6 and TRBJ1-2; the D is unclear. Germline V gives CDR1 MNHNY, CDR2 SVGAGI (reference sequence). Trimming stripped 6 bases from V and 7 bases from J, with 15 bases between. The CDR3 is 13 residues long. The DNA of the CDR3 is TGTGCCAGCAGGGAAGAGGGTCGGAGTGGCTACACCTTC. It translates to CASREEGRSGYTF.

This clone was recorded only once. The chain links TRBV18 to TRBJ1-1; D is undetermined. Germline CDR1 reads KGHSH; CDR2 reads LQKENI. V was cut by 6 bases and J by 1 base, with 12 bases left in between. This CDR3 comprises 14 residues. In DNA form, the CDR3 reads TGTGCCAGCTCGTATAGCGGTCAGAACACTGAAGCTTTCTTT. This translates into CASSYSGQNTEAFF.

V is TRBV10-3 and J is TRBJ2-1; D call uncertain. Germline V lookup: CDR1 ENHRY, CDR2 SYGVKD. Trimming pared 2 bases from V and 5 bases from J, leaving 10 bases between. This CDR3 is 14 amino acids long. CDR3 sequence reads: CAISEVLADNEQFF. In nucleotides, the CDR3 is TGTGCCATCAGTGAGGTCCTGGCGGACAATGAGCAGTTCTTC.

The rearrangement uses TRBV5-1 and TRBJ2-5; TRBD1 aligns across 9 bases. Trimming cost V 5 bases and J 7 bases; bases outside gene matches: 9. The CDR3 consists of 14 residues. Per the germline V gene, CDR1 is SGHRS and CDR2 is YFSETQ. Written as DNA, the CDR3 is TGCGCCAGCAGTCCGGGACAGGGTGTCGGGACCCAGTACTTC. Protein: CASSPGQGVGTQYF. The whole variable domain, remainder taken from reference TRBV5-1 and TRBJ2-5, is KAGVTQTPRYLIKTRGQQVTLSCSPISGHRSVSWYQQTPGQGLQFLFEYFSETQRNKGNFPGRFSGRQFSNSRSEMNVSTLELGDSALYLCASSPGQGVGTQYFGPGTRLLVL.

The chain is built from TRBV10-1 and TRBJ2-7, with 8 bases fitting TRBD1. This CDR3 has 15 residues. V trimming: 4 bases; J trimming: 0 bases; junction bases outside the gene matches: 5. Germline V gene lookup returns CDR1 WNHNN and CDR2 SYGVQD (reference sequence). In DNA form, the CDR3 reads TGCGCCAGCAGTGGCGGTGGACAGGGCTCCTACGAGCAGTACTTC. Translation: CASSGGGQGSYEQYF.

The rearrangement uses TRBV30 and TRBJ1-3; D not certain. Per germline, CDR1 GTSNPN and CDR2 SVGIG (reference sequence). V was trimmed by 0 bases and J by 7 bases, leaving 4 bases between them. This CDR3 spans 11 amino acids. CDR3 protein: CAWSVQNTIYF. The CDR3 DNA reads TGTGCCTGGAGTGTACAGAACACCATATATTTT. Combining the CDR3 with reference TRBV30 and TRBJ1-3 gives the whole variable domain SQTIHQWPATLVQPVGSPLSLECTVEGTSNPNLYWYRQAAGRGLQLLFYSVGIGQISSEVPQNLSASRPQDRQFILSSKKLLLSDSGFYLCAWSVQNTIYFGEGSWLTVV.

This sequence joins TRBV6-1 and TRBJ1-5; D call uncertain. The germline gives CDR1 MNHNS, CDR2 SASEGT. V was clipped by 2 bases and J by 9 bases, with 14 bases between them. This CDR3 has 14 amino acids. The CDR3, as DNA: TGTGCCAGCAGTGAATGGGAGGGTTTGGGGCCCCAGCATTTT. It is translated as CASSEWEGLGPQHF.

J is TRBJ1-3 and V is TRBV9, with 7 nucleotides matching TRBD1. There are 15 residues in the CDR3. Germline CDR1 reads SGDLS; CDR2 reads YYNGEE. Trimming removed 4 bases from V and 4 bases from J; junction bases left unmatched: 8. In DNA, the CDR3 is TGTGCCAGCAGCTTACAGGGGTCGTGGGGAAACACCATATATTTT. Encoded protein: CASSLQGSWGNTIYF. Complete variable domain (other parts from reference TRBV9 and TRBJ1-3): DSGVTQTPKHLITATGQRVTLRCSPRSGDLSVYWYQQSLDQGLQFLIQYYNGEERAKGNILERFSAQQFPDLHSELNLSSLELGDSALYFCASSLQGSWGNTIYFGEGSWLTVV.

This clone was seen only once. This chain uses TRBV6-5 with TRBJ1-1; D is possibly TRBD1 (5 bases). With 6 bases removed from V and 5 bases from J, the gap between germline ends came to 19 bases. Germline CDR1 and CDR2: MNHEY and SVGAGI. The CDR3 totals 15 residues. CDR3 in DNA: TGTGCCAGCAGGGTCCGGTCGTATGAGGGGACTGAAGCTTTCTTT. It specifies CASRVRSYEGTEAFF.

The chain employs TRBV6-7 and TRBJ2-1, with 8 bases that match TRBD2. TRBV6-7 is assigned to the ORF class and has an uncertain function. The ends lost 6 bases at V and 0 bases at J; junction bases unmatched: 7. The CDR3 is 16 residues long. The CDR3 DNA reads TGTGCCAGCAGATCCGGGGGGGAGGGCTCCTACAATGAGCAGTTCTTC. It specifies CASRSGGEGSYNEQFF.

The chain combines TRBV28 with TRBJ2-7; the D gene is possibly TRBD2 (6 bases). V lost 11 bases and J lost 3, with 14 bases in between. The CDR3 spans 12 residues. The V gene's germline CDR1 is MDHEN and CDR2 SYDVKM. CDR3 residues: CAVEGSSYEQYF. CDR3 coding DNA: TGTGCCGTGGAGGGTAGTAGCTACGAGCAGTACTTC.

This chain links TRBV2 with TRBJ1-5; possibly TRBD1 for D (6 bases). This CDR3 has 15 residues. The ends were cut back, 6 bases at V and 2 bases at J, with 14 bases in the middle. CDR1 and CDR2 from the germline V gene are SNHLY and FYNNEI. CDR3 sequence: CASRGDRQGNQPQHF. CDR3 bases: TGTGCCAGCAGGGGGGATCGACAGGGCAATCAGCCCCAGCATTTT.

The V and J genes are TRBV14 and TRBJ2-6, with 9 bases that match TRBD1. Trimming removed 0 bases from V and 2 bases from J; junction bases left unmatched: 11. The CDR3 totals 20 residues. CDR1 and CDR2 from the germline V gene are SGHDN and FVKESK. The CDR3 spells CASSQEGGTGIVPGANVLTF. DNA of the CDR3: TGTGCCAGCAGCCAAGAGGGCGGGACAGGGATTGTACCTGGGGCCAACGTCCTGACTTTC.

The V gene is TRBV4-1, the J gene TRBJ1-1; no reliable D call. The V gene's germline CDR1 is MGHRA and CDR2 YSYEKL. CDR3 length: 14 amino acids. V was clipped by 2 bases and J by 6 bases, with 13 bases between them. The CDR3, as DNA: TGCGCCAGCAGCCAAATGGGTAAGACCGCTGAAGCTTTCTTT. Translation gives CASSQMGKTAEAFF.

The chain uses TRBV5-1 and TRBJ2-4; D call uncertain. The V end lost 0 bases, the J end lost 1 base, and 8 bases lay between the germline ends. Germline V CDR1 and CDR2: SGHRS, YFSETQ. The CDR3 loop spans 15 amino acids. The CDR3, as DNA: TGCGCCAGCAGCTTGGAAGTAACGGCCAAAAACATTCAGTACTTC. This gives the protein CASSLEVTAKNIQYF.

Turning to this clone: The same CDR3 arises from other DNA sequences in this sample as well. The gene calls are TRBV27 and TRBJ1-5; D is unresolved. The V end was cut by 1 base, the J end by 4 bases, with 8 bases between. This CDR3 has 14 amino acids. Germline V lookup: CDR1 MNHEY, CDR2 SMNVEV (reference sequence). The CDR3 sequence is CASSLYSGNQPQHF. In DNA form, the CDR3 reads TGTGCCAGCAGTTTATATTCGGGGAATCAGCCCCAGCATTTT.

This sequence joins TRBV28 and TRBJ1-6; D gene unclear. V lost 2 bases and J 4 bases, leaving 15 bases between the germline ends. The CDR3 extends over 17 amino acids. Germline lookup yields CDR1 MDHEN and CDR2 SYDVKM. CDR3 in amino acids: CASSLPLLLKYNSPLHF. The CDR3 DNA is TGTGCCAGCAGTTTACCCCTCCTTTTGAAGTATAATTCACCCCTCCACTTT. The full variable domain, with the rest looked up from reference TRBV28 and TRBJ1-6, is DVKVTQSSRYLVKRTGEKVFLECVQDMDHENMFWYRQDPGLGLRLIYFSYDVKMKEKGDIPEGYSVSREKKERFSLILESASTNQTSMYLCASSLPLLLKYNSPLHFGNGTRLTVT.

The chain carries TRBV30 and TRBJ1-5; the D gene is possibly TRBD1 (6 bases). This CDR3 is 13 amino acids long. V lost 4 bases and J lost 2, with 9 bases in between. Germline loops: CDR1 GTSNPN, CDR2 SVGIG (reference sequence). CDR3 in DNA: TGTGCCTGGACAGGGGATGGCAATCAGCCCCAGCATTTT. Protein product: CAWTGDGNQPQHF.

The gene calls are TRBV20-1 and TRBJ1-2; D remains ambiguous. Germline V lookup: CDR1 DFQATT, CDR2 SNEGSKA (reference sequence). The CDR3 consists of 10 residues. V lost 5 bases, J lost 5 bases, and 6 bases lay in between. The CDR3 sequence: CSASPYGYTF. CDR3 coding DNA: TGCAGTGCTTCCCCTTATGGCTACACCTTC.

The chain employs TRBV21-1 and TRBJ2-3; the D call in the table, TRBD1, was not verified against the DNA. TRBV21-1 is reported as a pseudogene. The CDR3 runs 14 residues. The CDR3 DNA is TGTGCCAGCAGCAAAGGGGGCCACACAGATACGCAGTATTTT. Translating gives CASSKGGHTDTQYF.

J is TRBJ2-2 and V is TRBV18, with D perhaps TRBD2 (5 bases). Germline V gene lookup returns CDR1 KGHSH and CDR2 LQKENI. The CDR3 runs 16 residues. Trimming took 3 bases from V and 1 from J, leaving 12 bases between them. The CDR3 DNA sequence: TGTGCCAGCTCACCCCGCACGGGGTTGAACACCGGGGAGCTGTTTTTT. Translated, it gives CASSPRTGLNTGELFF.

The V call is TRBV5-1, the J call TRBJ1-3, with D hard to call. Trimming cost V 2 bases and J 4 bases, with 10 bases left between them. The CDR3 runs 14 residues. CDR1 SGHRS and CDR2 YFSETQ come from the germline V gene. This CDR3 reads CASSLADWGNTIYF. CDR3 coding DNA: TGCGCCAGCAGCTTAGCGGATTGGGGAAACACCATATATTTT.

This sequence joins TRBV4-2 and TRBJ1-2; D may be TRBD1 (5 bases). The CDR3 loop spans 14 amino acids. V gave up 1 base and J gave up 7 bases, with 13 bases separating them. The V gene's germline CDR1 is LGHNA and CDR2 YNFKEQ. DNA for the CDR3: TGTGCCAGCAGCCAAGGGGCAGGGCGTAGTGGCTACACCTTC. Its translation: CASSQGAGRSGYTF.

This chain joins TRBV6-5 and TRBJ2-7, with TRBD2 identical over 7 bases. Germline V CDR1 and CDR2: MNHEY, SVGAGI. The trim removed 8 bases at V and 5 bases at J, leaving 9 bases unmatched. This CDR3 is 13 amino acids long. The CDR3 DNA reads TGTGCCAGCCGGGAGGCCCGGGGCCACGAGCAGTACTTC. This sequence encodes CASREARGHEQYF.

In this sample, this clone turned up once. This chain connects TRBV28 to TRBJ1-5; D gene unclear. V shed 6 bases and J shed 1 base, with 10 bases lying between them. The CDR3 sequence is 14 residues long. The germline CDR1 and CDR2 sequences are MDHEN and SYDVKM. The CDR3 DNA reads as TGTGCCAGCAGCCCCGGAGGCAGCAATCAGCCCCAGCATTTT. Translated: CASSPGGSNQPQHF.

The chain carries TRBV4-2 and TRBJ2-7; D unclear. Germline values: CDR1 LGHNA, CDR2 YNFKEQ. The CDR3 consists of 14 residues. Between the trimmed V and J ends, which lost 1 base and 7 bases, there was a span of 14 bases. CDR3: CASSQGLALGEQYF. The CDR3 DNA reads as TGTGCCAGCAGCCAAGGGCTCGCCTTGGGGGAGCAGTACTTC.

The rearrangement links TRBV5-6 to TRBJ1-3; D is unclear. Germline loops: CDR1 SGHDT, CDR2 YYEEEE. V lost 4 bases and J 4 bases, leaving 6 bases between the germline ends. This CDR3 spans 12 amino acids. The DNA of the CDR3 is TGTGCCAGCAGCCGTCAGGGAAACACCATATATTTT. Translating gives CASSRQGNTIYF.

The chain recombines TRBV21-1 with TRBJ2-1. TRBV21-1 is deemed a pseudogene. The CDR3 loop spans 14 amino acids. The CDR3 is CASKAQGGRNEQFF. In DNA form, the CDR3 reads TGTGCCAGCAAGGCACAGGGTGGGAGGAATGAGCAGTTCTTC.